A selection of T cell receptor beta chains follows, all from one sample in a study of T cell responses to AZD1222 COVID-19 vaccine. The method was immunoSEQ multiplex PCR; TCRdb's version includes in-frame clones alone and lacks a portion of them. This table holds fewer than 200,000 clones, 90% to 95% found once. The sequencing used peripheral blood, collected on day 0 of AZD1222 vaccination. Receptors were obtained from an adult in good health. Each CDR3 is given with its conserved first and last residue. A D gene is named only where the DNA matches it firmly. Clone size appears in some rows only: once, few, many, or a class for an expanded clone.

J,D,size,V,DNA,CDR3
TRBJ1-3,TRBD1,few,TRBV7-2,TGTGCCAGCAGCGTTCCGGGACAGGGGGCTGGAAACACCATATATTTT,CASSVPGQGAGNTIYF
TRBJ1-6,-,-,TRBV12-5,TGTGCTAGTGGTTTGACCCTAACCCATTCACCCCTCCACTTT,CASGLTLTHSPLHF
TRBJ1-1,-,-,TRBV20-1,TGCAGTGCTAGGGGTTTCGGTGAAGCTTTCTTT,CSARGFGEAFF
TRBJ1-1,TRBD1,few,TRBV29-1,TGCAGCGTTCCTTCCGCAGGGGGCCGGTTGGGCACTGAAGCTTTCTTT,CSVPSAGGRLGTEAFF
TRBJ1-1,-,-,TRBV7-3,TGTGCCAGCAGCTTATCGTCGGGGAACACTGAAGCTTTCTTT,CASSLSSGNTEAFF
TRBJ2-1,TRBD1,-,TRBV5-1,TGCGCCAGCAGCTTGGAGGGACAGCCCTACAATGAGCAGTTCTTC,CASSLEGQPYNEQFF
TRBJ1-4,-,-,TRBV28,TGTGCCAGCAGTTTACAGGGGAGGGGGGAAAAACTGTTTTTT,CASSLQGRGEKLFF
TRBJ1-1,-,-,TRBV28,TGTGCCAGCAGTTTACCCGGGGCCGCGAACACTGAAGCTTTCTTT,CASSLPGAANTEAFF
TRBJ2-1,-,-,TRBV19,TGTGCCAGTAGTATAGAGGAGGAGACCCGTGAGCAGTTCTTC,CASSIEEETREQFF
TRBJ2-5,TRBD2,-,TRBV9,TGTGCCAGCAGCCAAGCCGGGGGGGCAGTAGAGACCCAGTACTTC,CASSQAGGAVETQYF
TRBJ1-1,-,-,TRBV9,TGTGCCAGCAGCCCCAGTCCCGGAGGGACTGAAGCTTTCTTT,CASSPSPGGTEAFF
TRBJ1-2,TRBD1,-,TRBV25-1,TGTGCCAGCAGTGAACATACCGACAGGGCCTATGGCTACACCTTC,CASSEHTDRAYGYTF
TRBJ2-6,TRBD1,once,TRBV6-2/TRBV6-3,TGTGCCAGCAGTTACGTCCCCGGACAGGGGGGAACCTCTGGGGCCAACGTCCTGACTTTC,CASSYVPGQGGTSGANVLTF
TRBJ1-5,TRBD1,-,TRBV19,TGTGCCAGTAGTGCCGGTGACAGGGGGGCCTTAGGCTCCCGGTTACGACAGCCCCAGCATTTT,CASSAGDRGALGSRLRQPQHF
TRBJ2-1,TRBD2,-,TRBV7-2,TGTGCCAGCAGCTTAGGGGGGATGGGACTAGCTGGCAATGAGCAGTTCTTC,CASSLGGMGLAGNEQFF
TRBJ2-7,TRBD2,-,TRBV10-3,TGTGCCATCACTAGCGGGAGAGGCAACGAGCAGTACTTC,CAITSGRGNEQYF
TRBJ2-7,TRBD2,-,TRBV7-8,TGTGCCAGCAGCCCCGTTATAGCGGGGGGCACCTACGAGCAGTACTTC,CASSPVIAGGTYEQYF
TRBJ2-1,TRBD2,-,TRBV14,TGTGCCAGCAGGTCCTGGGCGGGAGGGCCGACTGAGCAGTTCTTC,CASRSWAGGPTEQFF
TRBJ1-1,-,once,TRBV7-8,TGTGCCAGCAGCCCGACACGCGAGGGACCGTGGACTGAAGCTTTCTTT,CASSPTREGPWTEAFF
TRBJ2-7,TRBD1,once,TRBV5-1,TGCGCCAGCAGCCCCGGGACAGGGGGCGATTACGAGCAGTACTTC,CASSPGTGGDYEQYF
TRBJ2-7,-,-,TRBV6-1,TGTGCCAGCAGTGATCTGGGGGGTCGCTCCTACGAGCAGTACTTC,CASSDLGGRSYEQYF
TRBJ2-7,-,-,TRBV20-1,TGCAGTGCTAGTGGCTCTAGCCGCCTCTCCTACGAGCAGTACTTC,CSASGSSRLSYEQYF
TRBJ1-5,-,-,TRBV24-1,TGTGCCACCAGTGATCCAGGGACGGGTGATCAGCCCCAGCATTTT,CATSDPGTGDQPQHF
TRBJ2-2,TRBD1,-,TRBV9,TGTGCCAGCAGCCCTAGAGAGGACAGGGCCCTCCCCGGGGAGCTGTTTTTT,CASSPREDRALPGELFF
TRBJ2-2,TRBD1,-,TRBV5-5,TGTGCCAGCAGCCGGGACAGGGGGCAGACCGGGGAGCTGTTTTTT,CASSRDRGQTGELFF
TRBJ1-6,-,-,TRBV19,TGTGCCAGTAGTCCCCCTGGACAGCGGGATAATTCACCCCTCCACTTT,CASSPPGQRDNSPLHF
TRBJ2-2,-,-,TRBV4-1,TGCGCCAGCAGCCGTCTCGCTGAGGCCCGGAACACCGGGGAGCTGTTTTTT,CASSRLAEARNTGELFF
TRBJ1-5,-,-,TRBV6-2/TRBV6-3,TGTGCCAGCAGTGATTCGGAGCAGCCCCAGCATTTT,CASSDSEQPQHF
TRBJ2-5,-,-,TRBV7-8,TGTGCCAGCAGCTGGGGGACGGCCGGGGAGACCCAGTACTTC,CASSWGTAGETQYF
TRBJ2-5,TRBD1,-,TRBV28,TGTGCCAGCAGTCTACCCTCCCAGGGGGAAGAGACCCAGTACTTC,CASSLPSQGEETQYF
TRBJ1-5,TRBD1,-,TRBV5-6,TGTGCCAGCAGCCCTAACCACAAACAGGGGGTAGGCAATCAGCCCCAGCATTTT,CASSPNHKQGVGNQPQHF
TRBJ1-1,-,-,TRBV3-1/TRBV3-2,TGTGCCAGCAGCCGTCAACGTGGGCGGGTCAACACTGAAGCTTTCTTT,CASSRQRGRVNTEAFF
TRBJ2-2,-,-,TRBV6-2/TRBV6-3,TGTGCCAGCAGTTACGGTGGAGTGAACACCGGGGAGCTGTTTTTT,CASSYGGVNTGELFF
TRBJ2-7,TRBD1,-,TRBV30,TGTGCCTGGGGGGCCTTTCGGACAGGCCGGGAGCAGTACTTC,CAWGAFRTGREQYF
TRBJ1-2,-,-,TRBV7-2,TGTGCCAGCAGGCCTATGGGGGGGAATAACTATGGCTACACCTTC,CASRPMGGNNYGYTF
TRBJ1-2,-,once,TRBV5-8,TGTGCCAGCAGCTTGGCAGCGTCTAACTATGGCTACACCTTC,CASSLAASNYGYTF
TRBJ2-2,-,-,TRBV5-1,TGCGCCAGCAGCGAGGCAGGGGTAACCGGGGAGCTGTTTTTT,CASSEAGVTGELFF
TRBJ2-7,-,-,TRBV3-1/TRBV3-2,TGTGCCAGCAGCCCACCGAAGCGAGCCGAGCAGTACTTC,CASSPPKRAEQYF
TRBJ1-5,TRBD1,-,TRBV6-2/TRBV6-3,TGTGCCAGCAGTTACCCATTTCAGGGGGCTGGCAATCAGCCCCAGCATTTT,CASSYPFQGAGNQPQHF
TRBJ1-2,-,-,TRBV2,TGTGCCAGCAGTGCACTAGGGTATGGCTACACCTTC,CASSALGYGYTF
TRBJ1-1,-,once,TRBV10-3,TGTGCCATCAGTGAGTCAGGGGGATCCACTGAAGCTTTCTTT,CAISESGGSTEAFF
TRBJ2-7,TRBD1,-,TRBV25-1,TGTGCCAGCAGTGACCGGACAGGGAGCTCCTACGAGCAGTACTTC,CASSDRTGSSYEQYF
TRBJ2-5,-,-,TRBV9,TGTGCCAGCAGCGTAGATAGTAGTCGAAGGCAGACCCAGTACTTC,CASSVDSSRRQTQYF
TRBJ2-2,-,-,TRBV6-6,TGTGCCAGCAGTTACTCCCCGGGGCGGACCGGGGAGCTGTTTTTT,CASSYSPGRTGELFF
TRBJ2-3,TRBD1,-,TRBV19,TGTGCCAGTAGTATCGACAGGGACCCTGGGTGGGGTACAGATACGCAGTATTTT,CASSIDRDPGWGTDTQYF
TRBJ1-1,TRBD1,-,TRBV11-3,TGTGCCAGCAGCTTAAGACAGGGTAACACTGAAGCTTTCTTT,CASSLRQGNTEAFF
TRBJ2-2,TRBD2,-,TRBV7-3,TGTGCCAGCAGCTCTGTAGCGGGAACCGGGGAGCTGTTTTTT,CASSSVAGTGELFF
TRBJ2-2,-,-,TRBV7-7,TGTGCCAGCGCTTGGCGGGGGCAAACCGGGGAGCTGTTTTTT,CASAWRGQTGELFF
TRBJ2-5,-,-,TRBV9,TGTGCCAGCAGCCCCTGGGACGGAAAAGAGACCCAGTACTTC,CASSPWDGKETQYF